These 31 T cell receptor beta chains originate from one sample sequenced in a study of cytomegalovirus exposure and HLA in healthy donors. Measured with immunoSEQ multiplex PCR; TCRdb has only the in-frame clones, and not every one. The table shows 100,000 to 150,000 clones, with roughly 89% occurring only once. Sequencing was carried out using PBMCs. The receptors derive from a woman under 30 in good health and CMV-seronegative.

The chain uses TRBV27 and TRBJ2-7, with 9 positions matching TRBD1. The CDR3 runs to 14 residues. Looked up from germline, CDR1 is MNHEY and CDR2 is SMNVEV (reference sequence). V was pared by 3 bases and J by 4 bases, with 4 bases of the junction left unmatched. CDR3 in DNA: TGTGCCAGCAGTTTGGACAGGGGTGGTTACGAGCAGTACTTC. Translating gives CASSLDRGGYEQYF.

This clone was picked up one time. This sample includes further DNA sequences coding for the same CDR3. The rearrangement joins TRBV6-1 to TRBJ2-5, with a possible D match to TRBD1 (6 bases). This CDR3 is 14 amino acids long. Trimming removed 4 bases at V and 5 bases at J, with 14 bases between. CDR1 and CDR2 from the germline V gene are MNHNS and SASEGT. In nucleotides, the CDR3 is TGTGCCAGCAGTGCCTCCAGGGGCGGGGAGACCCAGTACTTC. Its translation: CASSASRGGETQYF.

This chain connects TRBV11-2 to TRBJ2-1, with D perhaps matching TRBD1 (7 bases). The CDR3 sequence is 15 residues long. The germline V gene has CDR1 SGHAT and CDR2 FQNNGV. The ends were cut back, 3 bases at V and 8 bases at J, with 17 bases in the middle. The CDR3 coding sequence is TGTGCCAGCAGCTTCAGAGGCAGGGGGGCGGATGAGCAGTTCTTC. Its translation: CASSFRGRGADEQFF.

The J gene is TRBJ2-2, the V gene TRBV5-1; the D gene is possibly TRBD1 (5 bases). V lost 5 bases to trimming and J lost 0 bases, with 14 bases between them. Germline V gene lookup returns CDR1 SGHRS and CDR2 YFSETQ. The CDR3 has 16 amino acids. The chain's CDR3 is CASRLATGPNTGELFF. The CDR3, as DNA: TGCGCCAGCAGACTCGCAACAGGTCCGAACACCGGGGAGCTGTTTTTT.

This clone came up once. The chain combines TRBV7-9 with TRBJ2-6; D is undetermined. V dropped 1 base and J dropped 4 bases, with 5 bases sitting between them. Germline lookup yields CDR1 SEHNR and CDR2 FQNEAQ (reference sequence). The CDR3 is 14 amino acids. In DNA, the CDR3 is TGTGCCAGCAGCTTAGTGACAGGGGCCAACGTCCTGACTTTC. Translation gives CASSLVTGANVLTF. Full variable domain (missing parts from reference TRBV7-9 and TRBJ2-6): DTGVSQNPRHKITKRGQNVTFRCDPISEHNRLYWYRQTLGQGPEFLTYFQNEAQLEKSRLLSDRFSAERPKGSFSTLEIQRTEQGDSAMYLCASSLVTGANVLTFGAGSRLTVL.

The chain joins TRBV4-2 to TRBJ2-1, with 11 positions matching TRBD2. With V trimmed by 1 base and J by 1 base, 9 bases remained unmatched. The CDR3 loop spans 19 amino acids. Looked up from germline, CDR1 is LGHNA and CDR2 is YNFKEQ. The CDR3 nucleotides read TGTGCCAGCAGCCAAGGGGGTAGCGGGGGGGCCGGGTCCTACAATGAGCAGTTCTTC. This sequence encodes CASSQGGSGGAGSYNEQFF.

The CDR3 region is CASSTGLLSYEQYF. For the CDR3, the DNA is TGTGCCAGCTCTACAGGGTTATTATCCTACGAGCAGTACTTC. The chain is built from TRBV9 and TRBJ2-7; tentative D call: TRBD1 (6 bases). V shed 7 bases and J shed 1 base, with 15 bases lying between them. The CDR3 length is 14 residues. The germline gives CDR1 SGDLS, CDR2 YYNGEE.

This chain uses TRBV5-8 with TRBJ1-3, with a possible D match to TRBD1 (6 bases). The V end was cut by 4 bases, the J end by 0 bases, with 8 bases between. From germline, CDR1 is SGHTS and CDR2 YDEGEE. CDR3 size: 14 residues. CDR3 region: CASSTQGSGNTIYF. In DNA, the CDR3 is TGTGCCAGCAGCACACAGGGCTCTGGAAACACCATATATTTT.

This clone was picked up one time. This chain connects TRBV7-7 to TRBJ1-1, with D perhaps matching TRBD1 (5 bases). The ends were cut back, 5 bases at V and 3 bases at J, with 10 bases in the middle. The germline V gene encodes CDR1 SSHAT and CDR2 FNYEAQ (reference sequence). This CDR3 contains 13 residues. The CDR3 nucleotides read TGTGCCAGCAGCCTGACAGAGGACACTGAAGCTTTCTTT. Encoded protein: CASSLTEDTEAFF.

The V call is TRBV2, the J call TRBJ1-1; TRBD1 aligns across 8 bases. This CDR3 region has 14 residues. Germline CDR1 is SNHLY and CDR2 is FYNNEI. Losses at the gene ends were 6 bases for V and 4 bases for J; bases not matched to a gene: 7. The chain's CDR3 is CASRGDRGGTEAFF. The DNA of the CDR3 is TGTGCCAGCAGGGGAGACAGGGGAGGCACTGAAGCTTTCTTT.

CDR3 protein: CASSLTRANTDTQYF. In nucleotides, the CDR3 is TGTGCCAGCAGCTTAACGAGGGCTAACACAGATACGCAGTATTTT. The V gene is TRBV14, the J gene TRBJ2-3; TRBD2 might be the D (5 bases). Trimming left V 5 bases short and J 2 bases short, with 14 bases between. The germline CDR1 and CDR2 sequences are SGHDN and FVKESK. CDR3 length: 15 amino acids.

This clone was recorded once. The chain uses TRBV9 and TRBJ2-2; tentatively, D is TRBD1 (6 bases). This CDR3 is built from 14 residues. Trimming shortened V by 4 bases and J by 5 bases, and 12 bases separated the two germline ends. The germline CDR1 and CDR2 sequences are SGDLS and YYNGEE. The CDR3 nucleotides read TGTGCCAGCAGCCCCAACAGGGAAACCGGGGAGCTGTTTTTT. Its translation is CASSPNRETGELFF.

V is TRBV7-9 and J is TRBJ1-1, with 8 bases fitting TRBD1. The V gene end was trimmed by 6 bases and the J gene end by 3 bases; junction bases not matched to a gene: 12. This CDR3 contains 16 residues. Germline V lookup: CDR1 SEHNR, CDR2 FQNEAQ (reference sequence). The CDR3 is CASRGAAGGWDTEAFF. In nucleotides, the CDR3 is TGTGCCAGCAGAGGAGCGGCAGGGGGCTGGGACACTGAAGCTTTCTTT.

V is TRBV5-1 and J is TRBJ2-3, with TRBD2 matching over 10 bases. V trimming: 0 bases; J trimming: 2 bases; junction bases outside the gene matches: 3. This CDR3 is built from 16 residues. The germline gives CDR1 SGHRS, CDR2 YFSETQ. The CDR3 coding sequence is TGCGCCAGCAGCTTGGGGAGCGGGGGGGCCACAGATACGCAGTATTTT. It yields the protein CASSLGSGGATDTQYF.

Here the CDR3 reads CAAGTGGRGELFF. CDR3 DNA: TGTGCCGCCGGGACAGGGGGCCGCGGGGAGCTGTTTTTT. The genes are TRBV18 and TRBJ2-2, with 12 bases fitting TRBD1. The length of the CDR3 is 13 residues. Germline V gene lookup returns CDR1 KGHSH and CDR2 LQKENI. Germline trimming cut 11 bases from V and 7 bases from J; bases unmatched to any gene: 5.

The chain links TRBV7-9 to TRBJ2-7; weak D call: TRBD1 (6 bases). CDR3 size: 14 residues. V was shortened by 2 bases and J by 2 bases, with 10 bases between the two germline ends. The germline V gene encodes CDR1 SEHNR and CDR2 FQNEAQ (reference sequence). Here the CDR3 reads CASSLSAGAYEQYF. The CDR3 region has the DNA TGTGCCAGCAGCTTATCGGCAGGGGCCTACGAGCAGTACTTC. Combining the CDR3 with reference TRBV7-9 and TRBJ2-7 gives the whole variable domain DTGVSQNPRHKITKRGQNVTFRCDPISEHNRLYWYRQTLGQGPEFLTYFQNEAQLEKSRLLSDRFSAERPKGSFSTLEIQRTEQGDSAMYLCASSLSAGAYEQYFGPGTRLTVT.

This sequence joins TRBV2 and TRBJ2-7, with 9 bases lining up with TRBD2. The V gene end was trimmed by 6 bases and the J gene end by 5 bases; junction bases not matched to a gene: 11. The germline V gene encodes CDR1 SNHLY and CDR2 FYNNEI. The length of the CDR3 is 15 residues. The CDR3 bases are TGTGCCAGCAGGGACAATGGACTAGCGTTACACGAGCAGTACTTC. Encoded protein: CASRDNGLALHEQYF.

This chain uses TRBV19 with TRBJ2-2; a possible D gene is TRBD2 (5 bases). The CDR3 totals 12 residues. The V end lost 8 bases, the J end lost 8 bases, and 12 bases lay between the germline ends. The germline CDR1 and CDR2 sequences are LNHDA and SQIVND (reference sequence). The CDR3 reads CASRGALGELFF. In DNA form, the CDR3 reads TGTGCCAGTCGGGGAGCTCTGGGGGAGCTGTTTTTT.

The V and J genes are TRBV5-6 and TRBJ2-7, with D maybe TRBD1 (5 bases). This CDR3 contains 14 residues. The germline CDR1 and CDR2 sequences are SGHDT and YYEEEE. Trimming cost V 2 bases and J 2 bases, with 11 bases left between them. The CDR3 region has the DNA TGTGCCAGCAGCTTCCTTAGACAGCCCTACGAGCAGTACTTC. It yields the protein CASSFLRQPYEQYF.

The chain uses TRBV2 and TRBJ2-3; perhaps TRBD1 as D (5 bases). Germline assignment: CDR1 SNHLY and CDR2 FYNNEI. V gave up 11 bases and J gave up 0 bases, with 18 bases separating them. The CDR3 spans 15 residues. The chain's CDR3 is CAGHEGRSSTDTQYF. CDR3 DNA sequence: TGTGCCGGACACGAAGGACGGTCTAGCACAGATACGCAGTATTTT.

The chain uses TRBV5-6 and TRBJ2-7; D might be TRBD2 (6 bases). Per the germline V gene, CDR1 is SGHDT and CDR2 is YYEEEE. The CDR3 contains 12 residues. V lost 6 bases, J lost 3 bases, and 10 bases lay in between. CDR3: CASTQGGYEQYF. CDR3 sequence (DNA): TGTGCCAGCACCCAGGGAGGCTACGAGCAGTACTTC.

The chain employs TRBV7-6 and TRBJ1-3; TRBD1 might be the D (5 bases). This CDR3 spans 14 amino acids. V dropped 9 bases and J dropped 4 bases, with 16 bases sitting between them. Per germline, CDR1 SGHVS and CDR2 FNYEAQ. The CDR3 DNA reads as TGTGCCAGTGGGAGGGGATCTGGGGGAAACACCATATATTTT. Translation gives CASGRGSGGNTIYF. The full variable domain, in which reference TRBV7-6 and TRBJ1-3 provide the parts outside the CDR3, is GAGVSQSPRYKVTKRGQDVALRCDPISGHVSLYWYRQALGQGPEFLTYFNYEAQQDKSGLPNDRFSAERPEGSISTLTIQRTEQRDSAMYRCASGRGSGGNTIYFGEGSWLTVV.

This chain links TRBV15 with TRBJ1-1; a weak D match, TRBD1 (5 bases). Trimming left V 0 bases short and J 1 base short, with 9 bases between. The germline gives CDR1 LNHNV, CDR2 YYDKDF (reference sequence). The CDR3 extends over 15 amino acids. The CDR3 DNA is TGTGCCACCAGCAGAGATCGCGGGGCGAACACTGAAGCTTTCTTT. Protein sequence: CATSRDRGANTEAFF.

The chain carries TRBV6-5 and TRBJ1-2; D gene ambiguous. The length of the CDR3 is 13 residues. Germline V gene data show CDR1 as MNHEY and CDR2 as SVGAGI. V was shortened by 7 bases and J by 2 bases, with 11 bases between the two germline ends. In nucleotides, the CDR3 is TGTGCCAGCACCGAAGTGGGCAACTATGGCTACACCTTC. Translated: CASTEVGNYGYTF.

The rearrangement joins TRBV5-1 to TRBJ2-7; TRBD1 matches at 7 bases. The V gene's germline CDR1 is SGHRS and CDR2 YFSETQ. This CDR3 is built from 14 residues. The ends lost 8 bases at V and 6 bases at J; junction bases unmatched: 14. The DNA for the CDR3 is TGCGCCAGTCCTACCGGGACAGTGACTTCCGAGCAGTACTTC. It specifies CASPTGTVTSEQYF.

This rearrangement joins TRBV6-1 to TRBJ2-2, with 8 bases aligning to TRBD1. Germline lookup yields CDR1 MNHNS and CDR2 SASEGT. The CDR3 covers 13 residues. J was trimmed by 4 bases and V by 7 bases; bases with no gene match: 2. The CDR3 DNA is TGTGCCAGCACGGGGACAGGCACCGGGGAGCTGTTTTTT. It encodes CASTGTGTGELFF.

The V call is TRBV18, the J call TRBJ1-1, with D possibly TRBD1 on 6 matching bases. Germline V CDR1 and CDR2: KGHSH, LQKENI. The CDR3 has 14 amino acids. The V end was cut by 3 bases, the J end by 7 bases, with 15 bases between. The CDR3 loop is CASSPEGGEIEAFF. The CDR3, as DNA: TGTGCCAGCTCACCTGAGGGGGGGGAGATTGAAGCTTTCTTT.

This clone has only a few counts. The chain joins TRBV9 to TRBJ1-1; D ambiguous. Looked up from germline, CDR1 is SGDLS and CDR2 is YYNGEE. The germline V and J ends were trimmed by 9 bases and 0 bases, with 12 bases remaining between them. The CDR3 extends over 13 amino acids. The CDR3 sequence is CATSGRLNTEAFF. The CDR3 region has the DNA TGTGCCACCTCCGGCAGGTTGAACACTGAAGCTTTCTTT.

This clone was counted a few times. The chain combines TRBV11-3 with TRBJ2-7; D might be TRBD1 (5 bases). Trimming removed 5 bases from V and 5 bases from J, with 13 bases in between. The CDR3 spans 13 residues. From germline, CDR1 is SGHNT and CDR2 YENEEA. The CDR3 DNA follows: TGTGCCAGCAGCCTCCAGGGAACCCACGAGCAGTACTTC. Translating gives CASSLQGTHEQYF.

J is TRBJ2-7 and V is TRBV5-1; TRBD1 agrees at 8 bases. Per germline, CDR1 SGHRS and CDR2 YFSETQ. The CDR3 has 13 residues. The junction had 0 bases not matched to a gene; V was cut back by 1 base and J by 3 bases. The CDR3 DNA is TGCGCCAGCAGCTTGACAGGGGGCTACGAGCAGTACTTC. This translates into CASSLTGGYEQYF.

This chain connects TRBV7-3 to TRBJ1-2; tentative D call: TRBD1 (5 bases). The CDR3 is 14 amino acids. V lost 5 bases to trimming and J lost 6 bases, with 16 bases between them. CDR1 and CDR2 (germline): SGHTA, FQGTGA. The CDR3 coding sequence is TGTGCCAGCAGCCCCTACCCGGGGGTTGATGGCTACACCTTC. It codes for CASSPYPGVDGYTF.